The sequence of this T cell receptor (beta chain) was determined in a study of T-cell reconstitution after alpha-beta-depleted transplantation in children. Whole-study findings and limits: Several hundred expanded graft clones reportedly gave rise to the alpha-beta T cells present about two months after transplant. It was newly produced T cells that mostly accounted for T-cell counts and diversity one year after transplant.

This clonotype was seen only a few times. No antigen is known for it. TCRbeta library preparation incorporated unique molecular identifiers. TCRdb reprocessed the PCR reads via MiXCR and lists one record per CDR3 protein. The table shows approximately 500,000 distinct CDR3 sequences, with 10% to 13% occurring only once. The TCR originated in a child aged 2 to 9 with inherited bone marrow failure, due to receive a stem cell transplant. The source material was PBMCs, sampled before TCRalphabeta/CD19-depleted stem cell transplant.

As DNA, the CDR3 is TGTGCCAGCAGTAGCGGGAGGTGGAACGAGCAGTACTTC. Translating it yields CASSSGRWNEQYF. The rearrangement uses TRBV28 and TRBJ2-7; 9 positions match TRBD2. Germline V gene sequence: CDR1 MDHEN, CDR2 SYDVKM. J gave up 5 bases and V 5 bases, and 4 bases lay outside the gene matches. The CDR3 is made up of 13 amino acids.